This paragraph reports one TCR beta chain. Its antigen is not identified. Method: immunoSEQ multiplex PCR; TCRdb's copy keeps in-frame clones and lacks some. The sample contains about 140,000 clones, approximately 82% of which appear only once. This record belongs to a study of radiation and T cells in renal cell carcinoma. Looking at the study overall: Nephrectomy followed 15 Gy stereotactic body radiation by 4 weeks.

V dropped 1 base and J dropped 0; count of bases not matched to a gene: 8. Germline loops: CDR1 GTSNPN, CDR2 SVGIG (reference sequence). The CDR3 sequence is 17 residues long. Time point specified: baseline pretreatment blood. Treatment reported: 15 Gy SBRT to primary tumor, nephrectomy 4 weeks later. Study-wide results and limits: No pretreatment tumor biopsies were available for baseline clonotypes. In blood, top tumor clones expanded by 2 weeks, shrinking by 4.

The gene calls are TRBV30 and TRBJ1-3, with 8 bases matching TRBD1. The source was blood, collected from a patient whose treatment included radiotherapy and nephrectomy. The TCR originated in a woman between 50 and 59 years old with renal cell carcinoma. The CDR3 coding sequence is TGTGCCTGGAGTGGAGGACAGGGAATAAGCTCTGGAAACACCATATATTTT. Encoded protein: CAWSGGQGISSGNTIYF.